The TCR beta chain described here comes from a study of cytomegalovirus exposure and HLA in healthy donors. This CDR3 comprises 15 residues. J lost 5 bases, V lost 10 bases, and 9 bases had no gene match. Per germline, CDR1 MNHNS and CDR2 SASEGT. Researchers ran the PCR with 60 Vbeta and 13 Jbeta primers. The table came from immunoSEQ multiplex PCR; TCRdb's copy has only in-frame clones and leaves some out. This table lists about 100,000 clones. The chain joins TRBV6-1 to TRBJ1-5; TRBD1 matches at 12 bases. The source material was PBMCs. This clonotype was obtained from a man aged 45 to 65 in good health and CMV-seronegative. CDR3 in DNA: TGTGCCACCTCGGGGACAGGGGGCTTGTATCAGCCCCAGCATTTT. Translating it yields CATSGTGGLYQPQHF.